The T cell receptor (beta chain) described here comes from a study of blood T cell repertoires in COVID-19. Study at large: From the United States, Italy and Spain came samples of acute and convalescent COVID-19.

In the source study's methods: From reference gene primer amplification, estimates of nucleated cell counts were derived. Clones were sequenced by immunoSEQ multiplex PCR, and TCRdb holds only the in-frame ones, with some missing. That table supplies the V and J calls and clone size; D and trimming were determined from the DNA. The sample lists around 170,000 clones, around 86% occurring once. CDR1 is MNHEY and CDR2 is SMNVEV in the germline V gene (reference sequence). V was pared by 7 bases and J by 1 base, with 19 bases between. The CDR3 length is 16 residues. The source is a man between 45 and 60 years old with active or convalescent COVID-19. The sample taken for sequencing was peripheral blood. The J gene is TRBJ1-1, the V gene TRBV27, with a possible D match to TRBD1 (5 bases). The CDR3 spells CASTIGPTEENTEAFF. The CDR3 bases are TGTGCCAGCACCATAGGGCCGACAGAGGAGAACACTGAAGCTTTCTTT.